This is a list of T cell receptor beta chains from one sample in a study of persistence of HIV-infected CD4 T cells. Here immunoSEQ multiplex PCR was the method, and the copy in TCRdb shows in-frame clones only, minus some. Of 30,000 to 35,000 clones in the sample, roughly four fifths are singletons; the top ten hold 15% to 20%. For these TCRs, the target antigens are not known. This specimen was CD4+ T cells sorted from PBMCs after approximately 19-hour stimulation, taken from a patient who received antiretroviral therapy. The receptors here all came from an adult woman with HIV who was CMV-seropositive. CDR3s include the opening cysteine and the closing phenylalanine or tryptophan. The D gene is left open where the match is weak. The size of a clone is reported for some rows only, either as once, few or many, or as a class for expanded clones.

clone_size: NA; j_call: TRBJ2-1; d_call: NA; v_call: TRBV15; cdr3_length: 15; cdr3_nt: TGTGCCACCAGCAGAGGGAGGGAATCCTACAATGAGCAGTTCTTC; cdr3_aa: CATSRGRESYNEQFF
clone_size: NA; j_call: TRBJ1-1; d_call: NA; v_call: TRBV30; cdr3_length: 15; cdr3_nt: TGTGCCTGGGCTCCGGGCCGGTTGGATTCTACTGAAGCTTTCTTT; cdr3_aa: CAWAPGRLDSTEAFF
clone_size: NA; j_call: TRBJ1-1; d_call: NA; v_call: TRBV28; cdr3_length: 14; cdr3_nt: TGTGCCAGCGGACGAACAGGGTATGGCACTGAAGCTTTCTTT; cdr3_aa: CASGRTGYGTEAFF
clone_size: few; j_call: TRBJ1-1; d_call: TRBD1; v_call: TRBV18; cdr3_length: 16; cdr3_nt: TGTGCCAGCTCACCACCCGGGACAGGGAGTGGCACTGAAGCTTTCTTT; cdr3_aa: CASSPPGTGSGTEAFF
clone_size: NA; j_call: TRBJ1-6; d_call: NA; v_call: TRBV3-1/TRBV3-2; cdr3_length: 14; cdr3_nt: TGTGCCAGCAGCCAAGATACGGTGGGGTCACCCCTCCACTTT; cdr3_aa: CASSQDTVGSPLHF
clone_size: NA; j_call: TRBJ1-1; d_call: NA; v_call: TRBV10-3; cdr3_length: 14; cdr3_nt: TGTGCCATCAGTGAGTCGGCGGGGAACACTGAAGCTTTCTTT; cdr3_aa: CAISESAGNTEAFF
clone_size: NA; j_call: TRBJ2-7; d_call: NA; v_call: TRBV6-1; cdr3_length: 16; cdr3_nt: TGTGCCAGCAGTGTCCCGGGACTTGGGAGCGGTTACGAGCAGTACTTC; cdr3_aa: CASSVPGLGSGYEQYF
clone_size: NA; j_call: TRBJ1-1; d_call: NA; v_call: TRBV6-4; cdr3_length: 15; cdr3_nt: TGTGCCAGCAGTGACTTATGGGGAAGGAACACTGAAGCTTTCTTT; cdr3_aa: CASSDLWGRNTEAFF
clone_size: NA; j_call: TRBJ2-7; d_call: NA; v_call: TRBV19; cdr3_length: 13; cdr3_nt: TGTGCCAGTAGTCCAAGGACCGGGCGGGCGCAGTACTTC; cdr3_aa: CASSPRTGRAQYF
clone_size: NA; j_call: TRBJ1-5; d_call: NA; v_call: TRBV10-3; cdr3_length: 15; cdr3_nt: TGTGCCATCAGTGAGGTTTGGCAGGGCTATCAGCCCCAGCATTTT; cdr3_aa: CAISEVWQGYQPQHF
clone_size: NA; j_call: TRBJ2-3; d_call: NA; v_call: TRBV7-3; cdr3_length: 13; cdr3_nt: TGTGCCAGCAGCTCGGGGTCCGCAGATACGCAGTATTTT; cdr3_aa: CASSSGSADTQYF
clone_size: NA; j_call: TRBJ2-1; d_call: TRBD2; v_call: TRBV7-3; cdr3_length: 19; cdr3_nt: TGTGCCAGCAGCTTAACATTTTCGGGTAGCGGGGCTACCTACAATGAGCAGTTCTTC; cdr3_aa: CASSLTFSGSGATYNEQFF
clone_size: NA; j_call: TRBJ1-5; d_call: NA; v_call: TRBV18; cdr3_length: 20; cdr3_nt: TGTGCCAGCTCACCACCTATCGCACAGGGAAAGGGGGGCAACAATCAGCCCCAGCATTTT; cdr3_aa: CASSPPIAQGKGGNNQPQHF
clone_size: NA; j_call: TRBJ2-4; d_call: TRBD1; v_call: TRBV28; cdr3_length: 15; cdr3_nt: TGTGCCAGCAGTTTCCCAGGGGGTGACAAAAACATTCAGTACTTC; cdr3_aa: CASSFPGGDKNIQYF
clone_size: medium-sized; j_call: TRBJ1-3; d_call: NA; v_call: TRBV21-1; cdr3_length: 16; cdr3_nt: TGTGCCAGCAGCAACCCGACAGGGAAAGATGGAAACACCATATATTTT; cdr3_aa: CASSNPTGKDGNTIYF
clone_size: NA; j_call: TRBJ2-7; d_call: NA; v_call: TRBV3-1/TRBV3-2; cdr3_length: 18; cdr3_nt: TGTGCCAGCAGCCCCAATTCTGGGGGAAGGAGGGGCTCCTACGAGCAGTACTTC; cdr3_aa: CASSPNSGGRRGSYEQYF
clone_size: NA; j_call: TRBJ1-1; d_call: NA; v_call: TRBV5-8; cdr3_length: 16; cdr3_nt: TGTGCCAGCAGCTTCTCAGTCATCTCCCACAACACTGAAGCTTTCTTT; cdr3_aa: CASSFSVISHNTEAFF
clone_size: NA; j_call: TRBJ2-7; d_call: TRBD1; v_call: TRBV5-6; cdr3_length: 16; cdr3_nt: TGTGCCAGCAGCGTTCCGGGACAGGGGATCACCTACGAGCAGTACTTC; cdr3_aa: CASSVPGQGITYEQYF
clone_size: NA; j_call: TRBJ2-7; d_call: TRBD2; v_call: TRBV4-1; cdr3_length: 15; cdr3_nt: TGCGCCAGCAGCCTTGGGACTAGCGGAGCCTACGAGCAGTACTTC; cdr3_aa: CASSLGTSGAYEQYF
clone_size: NA; j_call: TRBJ2-7; d_call: NA; v_call: TRBV14; cdr3_length: 13; cdr3_nt: TGTGCCAGCAGCCGGACCTTACACTACGAGCAGTACTTC; cdr3_aa: CASSRTLHYEQYF
clone_size: NA; j_call: TRBJ1-2; d_call: TRBD1; v_call: TRBV18; cdr3_length: 15; cdr3_nt: TGTGCCAGCTCACGGGGACAGGGGCACAACTATGGCTACACCTTC; cdr3_aa: CASSRGQGHNYGYTF
clone_size: NA; j_call: TRBJ1-1; d_call: NA; v_call: TRBV30; cdr3_length: 14; cdr3_nt: TGTGCCTGGAGTGCCGGACGATCTCGGAGTGAAGCTTTCTTT; cdr3_aa: CAWSAGRSRSEAFF
clone_size: NA; j_call: TRBJ2-1; d_call: NA; v_call: TRBV5-1; cdr3_length: 12; cdr3_nt: TGCGCCAGCAGCCTCTGGCCCAATGAGCAGTTCTTC; cdr3_aa: CASSLWPNEQFF
clone_size: NA; j_call: TRBJ2-7; d_call: NA; v_call: TRBV28; cdr3_length: 13; cdr3_nt: TGTGCCAGCGGCAGGGGAAATACCTACGAGCAGTACTTC; cdr3_aa: CASGRGNTYEQYF
clone_size: NA; j_call: TRBJ1-5; d_call: NA; v_call: TRBV29-1; cdr3_length: 13; cdr3_nt: TGCAGCGTTGAAGTAACGGCTAATCAGCCCCAGCATTTT; cdr3_aa: CSVEVTANQPQHF
clone_size: NA; j_call: TRBJ2-6; d_call: NA; v_call: TRBV6-5; cdr3_length: 16; cdr3_nt: TGTGCCAGCAGTTCCATGAGGGGCGCTGGGGCCAACGTCCTGACTTTC; cdr3_aa: CASSSMRGAGANVLTF
clone_size: NA; j_call: TRBJ2-2; d_call: NA; v_call: TRBV19; cdr3_length: 15; cdr3_nt: TGTGCCAGTAGTACCCGCGAGGGCCGCACCGGGGAGCTGTTTTTT; cdr3_aa: CASSTREGRTGELFF
clone_size: once; j_call: TRBJ1-1; d_call: NA; v_call: TRBV15; cdr3_length: 13; cdr3_nt: TGTGCCACCAGCAGAGAGAGGAACACTGAAGCTTTCTTT; cdr3_aa: CATSRERNTEAFF
clone_size: NA; j_call: TRBJ2-3; d_call: TRBD1; v_call: TRBV4-1; cdr3_length: 15; cdr3_nt: TGCGCCAGCAGCCTAAGACAGGGAAGCACAGATACGCAGTATTTT; cdr3_aa: CASSLRQGSTDTQYF
clone_size: once; j_call: TRBJ2-7; d_call: NA; v_call: TRBV3-1/TRBV3-2; cdr3_length: 14; cdr3_nt: TGTGCCAGCAGCCAGGTTTCCGGGGCCTACGAGCAGTACTTC; cdr3_aa: CASSQVSGAYEQYF
clone_size: NA; j_call: TRBJ2-7; d_call: NA; v_call: TRBV5-1; cdr3_length: 13; cdr3_nt: TGCGCCAGCAGCTCCAAGACAGATACGAAGCAGTACTTC; cdr3_aa: CASSSKTDTKQYF
clone_size: NA; j_call: TRBJ1-4; d_call: NA; v_call: TRBV3-1/TRBV3-2; cdr3_length: 14; cdr3_nt: TGTGCCAGCAGCCAAGATCCCCGGGGAAGAAAACTGTTTTTT; cdr3_aa: CASSQDPRGRKLFF
clone_size: NA; j_call: TRBJ1-5; d_call: NA; v_call: TRBV28; cdr3_length: 14; cdr3_nt: TGTGCCAGCGGGACCCCAGAATTCACTCAGCCCCAGCATTTT; cdr3_aa: CASGTPEFTQPQHF
clone_size: NA; j_call: TRBJ2-6; d_call: TRBD1; v_call: TRBV18; cdr3_length: 18; cdr3_nt: TGTGCCAGCTCACCCGGGACAGGGGGAGGTACTGGGGCCAACGTCCTGACTTTC; cdr3_aa: CASSPGTGGGTGANVLTF
clone_size: few; j_call: TRBJ2-1; d_call: TRBD2; v_call: TRBV6-5; cdr3_length: 15; cdr3_nt: TGTGCCAGCAGTTCGGGACTAGCGGGAGAGGATGAGCAGTTCTTC; cdr3_aa: CASSSGLAGEDEQFF
clone_size: once; j_call: TRBJ1-5; d_call: TRBD1; v_call: TRBV6-5; cdr3_length: 15; cdr3_nt: TGTGCCAGCAGCCTGACAGGGAAGCGAGATCAGCCCCAGCATTTT; cdr3_aa: CASSLTGKRDQPQHF
clone_size: NA; j_call: TRBJ2-2; d_call: NA; v_call: TRBV10-1; cdr3_length: 15; cdr3_nt: TGCGCCAGCAGTGAAATGGTGGGAGCTGGCGGGGAGCTGTTTTTT; cdr3_aa: CASSEMVGAGGELFF
clone_size: NA; j_call: TRBJ1-5; d_call: NA; v_call: TRBV6-5; cdr3_length: 15; cdr3_nt: TGTGCCAGCAGCCGAACATGGGAGGTCGATCAGCCCCAGCATTTT; cdr3_aa: CASSRTWEVDQPQHF
clone_size: NA; j_call: TRBJ1-2; d_call: NA; v_call: TRBV6-4; cdr3_length: 16; cdr3_nt: TGTGCCAGCAGTGAGTCGGCAGGGACACCCTTGGGGGGCTACACCTTC; cdr3_aa: CASSESAGTPLGGYTF
clone_size: NA; j_call: TRBJ1-1; d_call: NA; v_call: TRBV9; cdr3_length: 14; cdr3_nt: TGTGCCAGCAGCGTAGCCCCGGGTGACACTGAAGCTTTCTTT; cdr3_aa: CASSVAPGDTEAFF
clone_size: NA; j_call: TRBJ1-5; d_call: NA; v_call: TRBV5-8; cdr3_length: 14; cdr3_nt: TGTGCCAGCAGCTTGGGACAGAAAAATCAGCCCCAGCATTTT; cdr3_aa: CASSLGQKNQPQHF
clone_size: NA; j_call: TRBJ2-1; d_call: NA; v_call: TRBV7-2; cdr3_length: 15; cdr3_nt: TGTGCCAGCAGCTTTCCCACCGGAGCGGTCAATGAGCAGTTCTTC; cdr3_aa: CASSFPTGAVNEQFF
clone_size: NA; j_call: TRBJ2-5; d_call: NA; v_call: TRBV27; cdr3_length: 15; cdr3_nt: TGTGCCAGCCAACCCTTGGGGACCCCAGGAGAGACCCAGTACTTC; cdr3_aa: CASQPLGTPGETQYF
clone_size: NA; j_call: TRBJ2-5; d_call: NA; v_call: TRBV21-1; cdr3_length: 17; cdr3_nt: TGTGCCAGCAAGGGCTTGACAGGGGGCTTCACCCAAGAGACCCAGTACTTC; cdr3_aa: CASKGLTGGFTQETQYF
clone_size: NA; j_call: TRBJ1-2; d_call: TRBD1; v_call: TRBV3-1/TRBV3-2; cdr3_length: 17; cdr3_nt: TGTGCCAGCAGCCCGAGGTCAGGGGGCTTGGCTAACTATGGCTACACCTTC; cdr3_aa: CASSPRSGGLANYGYTF
clone_size: NA; j_call: TRBJ2-1; d_call: NA; v_call: TRBV5-1; cdr3_length: 12; cdr3_nt: TGCGCCAGCAGCATTGGCTACAATGAGCAGTTCTTC; cdr3_aa: CASSIGYNEQFF
clone_size: NA; j_call: TRBJ1-2; d_call: NA; v_call: TRBV29-1; cdr3_length: 12; cdr3_nt: TGCAGCGTGCGGGGGACGGGCTATGGCTACACCTTC; cdr3_aa: CSVRGTGYGYTF
clone_size: NA; j_call: TRBJ2-2; d_call: TRBD1; v_call: TRBV24-1; cdr3_length: 17; cdr3_nt: TGTGCCACCAGTGATCCCGGACAGGGGGTACGAACCGGGGAGCTGTTTTTT; cdr3_aa: CATSDPGQGVRTGELFF
clone_size: NA; j_call: TRBJ1-1; d_call: NA; v_call: TRBV18; cdr3_length: 15; cdr3_nt: TGTGCCAGCTCACCCAGTACGTTATTGGGCACTGAAGCTTTCTTT; cdr3_aa: CASSPSTLLGTEAFF
clone_size: NA; j_call: TRBJ1-2; d_call: NA; v_call: TRBV12-3/TRBV12-4; cdr3_length: 13; cdr3_nt: TGTGCCAGCAGTTTTATTCGGGAGAACGGCTACACCTTC; cdr3_aa: CASSFIRENGYTF
clone_size: NA; j_call: TRBJ1-1; d_call: TRBD1; v_call: TRBV6-1; cdr3_length: 16; cdr3_nt: TGTGCCAGCAGTGATTTAAACAGGGGAGGGGGCACTGAAGCTTTCTTT; cdr3_aa: CASSDLNRGGGTEAFF
clone_size: NA; j_call: TRBJ1-5; d_call: NA; v_call: TRBV7-9; cdr3_length: 12; cdr3_nt: TGTGCCAGCAGCTTTGACATCCAGCCCCAGCATTTT; cdr3_aa: CASSFDIQPQHF
clone_size: few; j_call: TRBJ1-2; d_call: TRBD1; v_call: TRBV10-3; cdr3_length: 13; cdr3_nt: TGTGCCATCAGTGGGACAGGACGGAGTGGCTACACCTTC; cdr3_aa: CAISGTGRSGYTF
clone_size: NA; j_call: TRBJ2-2; d_call: NA; v_call: TRBV27; cdr3_length: 14; cdr3_nt: TGTGCCAGCAGTACCCGACGGGGGTCCGGGGAGCTGTTTTTT; cdr3_aa: CASSTRRGSGELFF
clone_size: NA; j_call: TRBJ1-2; d_call: TRBD1; v_call: TRBV30; cdr3_length: 15; cdr3_nt: TGTGCCTGGAGTGTACAGTTGGGACAGGGAAATGGCTACACCTTC; cdr3_aa: CAWSVQLGQGNGYTF
clone_size: NA; j_call: TRBJ1-2; d_call: NA; v_call: TRBV7-2; cdr3_length: 14; cdr3_nt: TGTGCCAGCAGGCCCAACCGGGACACCTATGGCTACACCTTC; cdr3_aa: CASRPNRDTYGYTF
clone_size: NA; j_call: TRBJ2-5; d_call: NA; v_call: TRBV3-1/TRBV3-2; cdr3_length: 14; cdr3_nt: TGTGCCAGCAGTCCTCCGGGACAAAAAAAGACCCAGTACTTC; cdr3_aa: CASSPPGQKKTQYF
clone_size: NA; j_call: TRBJ2-1; d_call: NA; v_call: TRBV24-1; cdr3_length: 11; cdr3_nt: TGTGCCACCCGATTAGCAGGCCAGCAGTTCTTC; cdr3_aa: CATRLAGQQFF
clone_size: NA; j_call: TRBJ1-1; d_call: TRBD1; v_call: TRBV10-3; cdr3_length: 15; cdr3_nt: TGTGCCATCAGTGAGCCGGACAGGTACGGAACTGAAGCTTTCTTT; cdr3_aa: CAISEPDRYGTEAFF
clone_size: NA; j_call: TRBJ2-1; d_call: TRBD2; v_call: TRBV18; cdr3_length: 16; cdr3_nt: TGTGCCAGCTCACCCCCGACTAGCGGACATTACAATGAGCAGTTCTTC; cdr3_aa: CASSPPTSGHYNEQFF